Included here is one T cell receptor (beta chain) sequence, with context. What it recognizes is unknown. The data were produced by immunoSEQ multiplex PCR, yet TCRdb's version contains in-frame clones alone and is incomplete. The sample consists of 25,000 to 35,000 clones, around 72% of them appearing once. The data were taken from a study of vaccination effects on CD4 cells after COVID-19. General study findings and limits: Clones induced by infection and by vaccine showed marked clonal contraction late after vaccination.

After expansion with viral peptide pools in the ViraFEST assay, antigen-specific CD4+ T cells were sequenced. With more than 9 days of culture completed, CD4+ T cells were isolated. Nobody among the vaccine recipients had prior SARS-CoV-2 infection (nucleocapsid antibodies were negative). Every well housed two million PBMC, which grew in culture alongside 9 to 10 IU/ml IL-2 and roughly 9.9 ug/ml peptides. Half-medium exchanges with IL-2 medium took place on days 3 and 7. The clonotype comes from a human donor who received a COVID-19 vaccine. The sample here was CD4+ T cells from PBMCs cultured with SARS-CoV-2 spike peptides, taken before COVID-19 vaccination.

CDR3 sequence: CASSPRDSPLREQYF. The CDR3 DNA is TGTGCCAGCAGCCCCCGAGACAGCCCTTTGCGCGAGCAGTACTTC. This chain joins TRBV5-5 and TRBJ2-7, with a possible D match to TRBD1 (5 bases). CDR1 is SGHKS, CDR2 YYEKEE, per germline (reference sequence). V dropped 4 bases and J dropped 6 bases, with 20 bases sitting between them. The CDR3 totals 15 residues.